This is a list of T cell receptor beta chains from one sample in a study of vaccination and CD4 T cells after COVID-19. These TCRs are of unknown antigen specificity. MiXCR was run by TCRdb on the PCR reads, yielding one entry per CDR3 protein. The data hold some 9,300 distinct CDR3 sequences, with about 60% observed a single time. The sample consisted of CD4+ T cells from blood, cultured in vitro. The receptors were gathered from a human donor who had recovered from COVID-19. Both conserved end residues are part of each CDR3. Fields, in order: V gene, J gene, D gene, clone size, CDR3 protein, CDR3 DNA. The D gene is left open where the match is weak. For some rows the clone size is stated as once, few or many, or as a class when expanded; others skip it.

V gene: TRBV19
J gene: TRBJ1-1
D gene: TRBD1
clone size: once
CDR3 protein: CASREDRGITEAFF
CDR3 DNA: TGTGCCAGTAGAGAGGACAGGGGGATCACTGAAGCTTTCTTT

V gene: TRBV7-2
J gene: TRBJ1-6
D gene: .
clone size: once
CDR3 protein: CASSLIAANSPLHF
CDR3 DNA: TGTGCCAGCAGCCTCATAGCCGCTAATTCACCCCTCCACTTT

V gene: TRBV20-1
J gene: TRBJ2-3
D gene: TRBD1
clone size: few
CDR3 protein: CSVHRRTGPRDTQYF
CDR3 DNA: TGCAGTGTTCATAGGAGGACAGGGCCCCGAGATACGCAGTATTTT

V gene: TRBV7-2
J gene: TRBJ1-2
D gene: .
clone size: .
CDR3 protein: CASIENYGYTF
CDR3 DNA: TGTGCCAGCATCGAAAATTATGGCTACACCTTC

V gene: TRBV6-1
J gene: TRBJ2-7
D gene: .
clone size: .
CDR3 protein: CASSRPPDGASYEQYF
CDR3 DNA: TGTGCCAGCAGTAGGCCCCCCGACGGCGCTTCCTACGAGCAGTACTTC

V gene: TRBV11-2
J gene: TRBJ2-7
D gene: .
clone size: .
CDR3 protein: CASSPESQGPYF
CDR3 DNA: TGTGCCAGCAGCCCAGAATCCCAGGGTCCGTACTTC

V gene: TRBV15
J gene: TRBJ2-7
D gene: .
clone size: .
CDR3 protein: CATSRDRTASVGQYF
CDR3 DNA: TGTGCCACCAGCAGAGATCGTACCGCCAGCGTAGGGCAGTACTTC

V gene: TRBV11-2
J gene: TRBJ2-5
D gene: .
clone size: .
CDR3 protein: CASGTHLGEETQYF
CDR3 DNA: TGTGCCAGCGGCACTCACCTGGGGGAAGAGACCCAGTACTTC

V gene: TRBV12-3/TRBV12-4
J gene: TRBJ2-1
D gene: TRBD2
clone size: .
CDR3 protein: CASMRGTYNEQFF
CDR3 DNA: TGTGCCAGCATGCGGGGGACCTACAATGAGCAGTTCTTC

V gene: TRBV7-7
J gene: TRBJ2-5
D gene: TRBD2
clone size: .
CDR3 protein: CASSRTSGEETQYF
CDR3 DNA: TGTGCTAGCAGTAGGACTAGCGGGGAGGAGACCCAGTACTTC

V gene: TRBV7-2
J gene: TRBJ2-7
D gene: .
clone size: large
CDR3 protein: CASSFPGTPYEQYF
CDR3 DNA: TGTGCCAGCAGCTTTCCTGGGACACCCTACGAGCAGTACTTC

V gene: TRBV7-9
J gene: TRBJ1-2
D gene: TRBD1
clone size: few
CDR3 protein: CASSPPGQGAGGYTF
CDR3 DNA: TGTGCCAGCAGCCCCCCGGGACAGGGGGCGGGTGGCTACACCTTC

V gene: TRBV7-3
J gene: TRBJ2-2
D gene: TRBD1
clone size: .
CDR3 protein: CASSLTRRRQGITGELFF
CDR3 DNA: TGTGCCAGCAGCTTAACACGTCGGAGACAGGGGATCACCGGGGAGCTGTTTTTT

V gene: TRBV4-2
J gene: TRBJ1-2
D gene: .
clone size: .
CDR3 protein: CASSQNRQDSGYTF
CDR3 DNA: TGTGCCAGCAGCCAGAACAGACAGGACTCGGGCTACACCTTC

V gene: TRBV7-2
J gene: TRBJ2-4
D gene: .
clone size: .
CDR3 protein: CASSSRWGKNIQYF
CDR3 DNA: TGTGCCAGCAGCTCCCGCTGGGGCAAAAACATTCAGTACTTC

V gene: TRBV19
J gene: TRBJ1-5
D gene: .
clone size: .
CDR3 protein: CASSITGLEQPQHF
CDR3 DNA: TGTGCCAGTAGTATAACAGGGTTGGAGCAGCCCCAGCATTTT

V gene: TRBV11-3
J gene: TRBJ1-6
D gene: .
clone size: few
CDR3 protein: CASSLVGAKDSPLHF
CDR3 DNA: TGTGCCAGCAGCTTAGTTGGGGCAAAGGATTCACCCCTCCACTTT

V gene: TRBV19
J gene: TRBJ2-7
D gene: .
clone size: .
CDR3 protein: CASSPWGDSYEQYF
CDR3 DNA: TGTGCCAGTAGTCCTTGGGGCGACTCATACGAACAGTACTTC

V gene: TRBV7-9
J gene: TRBJ1-3
D gene: TRBD1
clone size: .
CDR3 protein: CASSRQGVGNTIYF
CDR3 DNA: TGTGCCAGCAGTCGACAGGGTGTTGGAAACACCATATATTTT

V gene: TRBV7-2
J gene: TRBJ1-2
D gene: .
clone size: .
CDR3 protein: CASSWNLNGYTF
CDR3 DNA: TGTGCCAGCAGCTGGAACTTGAATGGCTACACCTTC

V gene: TRBV6-2/TRBV6-3
J gene: TRBJ2-7
D gene: .
clone size: .
CDR3 protein: CASSYSDPRSSYEQYF
CDR3 DNA: TGTGCCAGCAGTTACTCCGACCCTCGGTCCTCCTACGAGCAGTACTTC

V gene: TRBV30
J gene: TRBJ2-5
D gene: .
clone size: few
CDR3 protein: CAWSVSGEGTQYF
CDR3 DNA: TGTGCCTGGAGTGTATCGGGAGAGGGGACCCAGTACTTC

V gene: TRBV6-1
J gene: TRBJ2-7
D gene: TRBD2
clone size: .
CDR3 protein: CASSPVAGLQYF
CDR3 DNA: TGTGCCAGCAGTCCCGTAGCGGGATTGCAGTACTTC

V gene: TRBV19
J gene: TRBJ2-2
D gene: TRBD2
clone size: .
CDR3 protein: CATAGDTGELFF
CDR3 DNA: TGTGCCACGGCGGGGGACACCGGGGAGCTGTTTTTT

V gene: TRBV19
J gene: TRBJ2-7
D gene: TRBD2
clone size: .
CDR3 protein: CASSIVGGTGSYEQYF
CDR3 DNA: TGTGCCAGTAGTATAGTCGGGGGGACCGGGAGCTACGAGCAGTACTTC

V gene: TRBV30
J gene: TRBJ1-1
D gene: .
clone size: .
CDR3 protein: CALTRGITEAFF
CDR3 DNA: TGTGCCCTCACAAGGGGAATCACTGAAGCTTTCTTT

V gene: TRBV20-1
J gene: TRBJ1-2
D gene: TRBD1
clone size: few
CDR3 protein: CSARRTGGEGYTF
CDR3 DNA: TGCAGTGCTAGACGAACAGGGGGAGAGGGCTACACCTTC

V gene: TRBV5-4
J gene: TRBJ2-5
D gene: TRBD2
clone size: medium-sized
CDR3 protein: CASSRRLADQETQYF
CDR3 DNA: TGTGCCAGCAGCCGAAGACTAGCCGATCAAGAGACCCAGTACTTC

V gene: TRBV6-4
J gene: TRBJ2-1
D gene: .
clone size: .
CDR3 protein: CASSPSFSDEQFF
CDR3 DNA: TGTGCCAGCAGCCCCAGCTTTAGTGATGAGCAGTTCTTC

V gene: TRBV27
J gene: TRBJ1-6
D gene: .
clone size: few
CDR3 protein: CASRRTGLSSYNSPLHF
CDR3 DNA: TGTGCCAGCAGAAGAACAGGGTTAAGCTCCTATAATTCACCCCTCCACTTT

V gene: TRBV7-3
J gene: TRBJ2-5
D gene: TRBD2
clone size: .
CDR3 protein: CASSQAGDGETQYF
CDR3 DNA: TGTGCCAGCAGCCAAGCGGGAGACGGGGAGACCCAGTACTTC

V gene: TRBV7-3
J gene: TRBJ2-2
D gene: .
clone size: .
CDR3 protein: CASSLGGWAGELFF
CDR3 DNA: TGTGCCAGCAGCTTAGGTGGTTGGGCTGGGGAGCTGTTTTTT

V gene: TRBV7-3
J gene: TRBJ2-1
D gene: .
clone size: .
CDR3 protein: CASSLMRAAYNEQFF
CDR3 DNA: TGTGCCAGCAGCTTAATGAGGGCTGCCTACAATGAGCAGTTCTTC

V gene: TRBV2
J gene: TRBJ1-5
D gene: .
clone size: .
CDR3 protein: CASRPNSGNQPQHF
CDR3 DNA: TGTGCCAGCAGGCCTAACAGTGGCAATCAGCCCCAGCATTTT

V gene: TRBV6-9
J gene: TRBJ1-5
D gene: .
clone size: .
CDR3 protein: CASRKRWQGGAPQHF
CDR3 DNA: TGTGCCAGCAGGAAAAGGTGGCAGGGAGGAGCGCCCCAGCATTTT

V gene: TRBV20-1
J gene: TRBJ2-3
D gene: .
clone size: few
CDR3 protein: CSALPTGTDTQYF
CDR3 DNA: TGCAGTGCTCTCCCGACAGGTACAGATACGCAGTATTTT

V gene: TRBV7-9
J gene: TRBJ2-5
D gene: .
clone size: .
CDR3 protein: CASSLWGETQYF
CDR3 DNA: TGTGCCAGCAGCTTATGGGGGGAGACCCAGTACTTC

V gene: TRBV2
J gene: TRBJ1-1
D gene: .
clone size: medium-sized
CDR3 protein: CATVRAVNTEAFF
CDR3 DNA: TGTGCCACCGTCCGAGCCGTGAACACTGAAGCTTTCTTT

V gene: TRBV7-2
J gene: TRBJ2-1
D gene: TRBD1
clone size: .
CDR3 protein: CASSSRTGGDSYNEQFF
CDR3 DNA: TGTGCCAGCAGCTCAAGGACAGGGGGCGACTCCTACAATGAGCAGTTCTTC

V gene: TRBV20-1
J gene: TRBJ2-7
D gene: .
clone size: .
CDR3 protein: CSATRVRSSYEQYF
CDR3 DNA: TGCAGTGCTACGCGCGTGAGGAGCTCCTACGAGCAGTACTTC